This T cell receptor beta chain came from a study of T cells in localized non-small cell lung cancer. Points from the study as a whole: One tumor region alone was sequenced, and heterogeneity therefore remains possible. Greater T cell density in blood accompanied longer overall survival. Adjacent uninvolved lung had the highest clonality, suggesting focused antigen responses.

This clone was picked up a small number of times. The antigen is not known. The CDR3 totals 14 residues. V lost 0 bases and J lost 5, with 10 bases in between. Germline CDR1 is KGHSH and CDR2 is LQKENI. Sequenced by immunoSEQ multiplex PCR; TCRdb stores in-frame clones only, minus some. The sample records some 6,000 clones, 40% to 50% being singletons. The V call is TRBV18, the J call TRBJ1-2; D is ambiguous. Sequenced here: lung tumor tissue, sampled before any cancer treatment. This clonotype was obtained from a woman aged 40-70 years with stage II squamous cell lung carcinoma. This chain's CDR3 is CASSPPTESYGYTF. The CDR3 DNA is TGTGCCAGCTCACCACCGACGGAGTCATATGGCTACACCTTC. The complete variable domain, with remaining parts taken from reference TRBV18 and TRBJ1-2, reads NAGVMQNPRHLVRRRGQEARLRCSPMKGHSHVYWYRQLPEEGLKFMVYLQKENIIDESGMPKERFSAEFPKEGPSILRIQQVVRGDSAAYFCASSPPTESYGYTFGSGTRLTVV.